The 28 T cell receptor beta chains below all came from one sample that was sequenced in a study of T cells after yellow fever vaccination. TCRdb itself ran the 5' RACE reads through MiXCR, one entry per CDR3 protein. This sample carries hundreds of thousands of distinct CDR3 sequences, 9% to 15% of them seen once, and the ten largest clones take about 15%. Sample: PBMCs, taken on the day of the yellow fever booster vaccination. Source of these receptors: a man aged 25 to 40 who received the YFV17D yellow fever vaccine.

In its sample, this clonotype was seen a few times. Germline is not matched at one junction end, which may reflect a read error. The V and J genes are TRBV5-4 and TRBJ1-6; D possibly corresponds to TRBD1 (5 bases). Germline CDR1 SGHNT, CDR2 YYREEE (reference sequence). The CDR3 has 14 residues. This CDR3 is CASSSGRDYGTPYF. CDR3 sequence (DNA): TGTGCCAGCAGCTCCGGCCGGGATTACGGGACTCCCTACTTT.

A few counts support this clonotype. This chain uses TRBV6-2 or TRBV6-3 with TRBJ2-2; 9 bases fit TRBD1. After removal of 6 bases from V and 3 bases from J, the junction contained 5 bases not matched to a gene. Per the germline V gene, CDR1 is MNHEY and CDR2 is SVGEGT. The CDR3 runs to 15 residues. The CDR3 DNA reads TGTGCCAGCAGGACACAGGGGGCCCACACCGGGGAGCTGTTTTTT. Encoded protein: CASRTQGAHTGELFF.

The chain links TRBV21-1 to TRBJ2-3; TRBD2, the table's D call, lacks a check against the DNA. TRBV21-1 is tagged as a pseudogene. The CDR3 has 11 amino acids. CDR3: CASSARTARYF. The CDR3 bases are TGTGCCAGCAGCGCTCGGACGGCCCGGTATTTT.

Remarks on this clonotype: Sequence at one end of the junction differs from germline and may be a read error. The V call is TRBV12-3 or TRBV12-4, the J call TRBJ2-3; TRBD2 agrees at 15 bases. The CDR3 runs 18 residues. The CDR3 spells CACSSPRTSGRAVDTQYF. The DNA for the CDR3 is TGTGCCTGCAGTTCCCCCAGGACTAGCGGGAGGGCCGTGGATACGCAGTATTTT.

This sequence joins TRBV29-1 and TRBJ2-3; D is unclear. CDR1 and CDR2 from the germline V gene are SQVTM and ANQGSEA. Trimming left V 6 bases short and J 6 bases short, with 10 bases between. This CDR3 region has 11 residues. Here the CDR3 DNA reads TGCAGCGTCTCAAATGGGGATACGCAGTATTTT. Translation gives CSVSNGDTQYF.

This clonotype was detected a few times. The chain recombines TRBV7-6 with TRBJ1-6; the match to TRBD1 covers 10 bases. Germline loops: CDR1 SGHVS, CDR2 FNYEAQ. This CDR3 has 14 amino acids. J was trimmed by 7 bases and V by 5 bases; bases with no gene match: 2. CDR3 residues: CASSRGQGNSPLHF. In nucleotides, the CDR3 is TGTGCCAGCAGCAGGGGACAGGGGAATTCACCCCTCCACTTT.

For the CDR3, the DNA is TGCGCCAGCAGCCCAGCCAACGCCGGGGAAGATACGCAGTATTTT. Translating it yields CASSPANAGEDTQYF. The genes are TRBV4-3 and TRBJ2-3, with D possibly being TRBD2 (5 bases). The germline gives CDR1 LGHNA, CDR2 YSLEER. Trimming removed 4 bases from V and 5 bases from J, with 16 bases in between. The CDR3 covers 15 residues.

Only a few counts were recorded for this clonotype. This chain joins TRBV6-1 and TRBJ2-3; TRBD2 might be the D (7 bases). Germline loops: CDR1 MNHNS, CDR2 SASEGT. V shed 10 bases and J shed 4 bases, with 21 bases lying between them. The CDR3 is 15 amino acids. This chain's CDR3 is CATGRRGEGSDTQYF. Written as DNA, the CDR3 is TGTGCCACAGGGAGGAGGGGGGAGGGTTCAGATACGCAGTATTTT.

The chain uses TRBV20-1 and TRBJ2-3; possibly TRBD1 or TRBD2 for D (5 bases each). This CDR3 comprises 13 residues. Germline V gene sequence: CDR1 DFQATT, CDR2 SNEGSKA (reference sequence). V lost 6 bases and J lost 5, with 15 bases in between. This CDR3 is CSAYEPRGDTQYF. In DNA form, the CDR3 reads TGCAGTGCCTATGAGCCGAGGGGAGATACGCAGTATTTT.

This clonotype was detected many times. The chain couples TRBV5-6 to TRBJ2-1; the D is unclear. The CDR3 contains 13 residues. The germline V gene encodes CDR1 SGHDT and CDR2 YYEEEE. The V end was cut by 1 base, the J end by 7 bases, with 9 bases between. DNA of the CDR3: TGTGCCAGCAGCTTGATTAGTCGTAATGAGCAGTTCTTC. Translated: CASSLISRNEQFF.

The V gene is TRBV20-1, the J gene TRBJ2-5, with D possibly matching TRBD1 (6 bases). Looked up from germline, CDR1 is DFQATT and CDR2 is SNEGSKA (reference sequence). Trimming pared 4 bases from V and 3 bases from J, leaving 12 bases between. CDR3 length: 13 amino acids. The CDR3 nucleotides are TGCAGTGCTACCTGGGACAAAAAAGAGACCCAGTACTTC. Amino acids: CSATWDKKETQYF.

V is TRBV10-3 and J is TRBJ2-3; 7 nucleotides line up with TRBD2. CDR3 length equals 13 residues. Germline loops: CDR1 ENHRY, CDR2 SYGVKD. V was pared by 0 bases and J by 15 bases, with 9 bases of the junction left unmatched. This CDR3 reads CAISESEGLPLYF. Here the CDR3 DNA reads TGTGCCATCAGTGAGTCGGAGGGACTACCGCTTTATTTT.

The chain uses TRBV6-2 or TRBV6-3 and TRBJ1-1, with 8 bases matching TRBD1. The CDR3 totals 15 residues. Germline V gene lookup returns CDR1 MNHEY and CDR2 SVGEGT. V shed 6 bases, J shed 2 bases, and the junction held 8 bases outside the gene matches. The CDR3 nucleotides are TGTGCCAGCAGAAGAACAGGGGGAGGAAACACTGAAGCTTTCTTT. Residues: CASRRTGGGNTEAFF.

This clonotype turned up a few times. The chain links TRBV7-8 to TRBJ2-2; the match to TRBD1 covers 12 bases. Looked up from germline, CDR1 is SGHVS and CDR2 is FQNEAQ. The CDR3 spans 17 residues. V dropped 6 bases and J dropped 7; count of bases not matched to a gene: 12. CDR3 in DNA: TGTGCCAGCAGGCCTACCCCGGGACAGGGGGCTGGCGGGGAGCTGTTTTTT. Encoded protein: CASRPTPGQGAGGELFF.

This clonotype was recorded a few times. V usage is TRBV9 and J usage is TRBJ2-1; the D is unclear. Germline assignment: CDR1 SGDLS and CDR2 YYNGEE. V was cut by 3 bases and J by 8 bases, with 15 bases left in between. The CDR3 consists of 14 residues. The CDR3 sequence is CASSATPVGDEQFF. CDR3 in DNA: TGTGCCAGCAGCGCCACCCCAGTCGGCGATGAGCAGTTCTTC.

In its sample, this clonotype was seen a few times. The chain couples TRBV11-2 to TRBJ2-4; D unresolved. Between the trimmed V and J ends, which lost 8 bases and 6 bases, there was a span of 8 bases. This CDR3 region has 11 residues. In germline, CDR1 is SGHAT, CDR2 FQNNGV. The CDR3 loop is CASGILNIQYF. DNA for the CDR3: TGTGCCAGCGGGATCCTAAACATTCAGTACTTC.

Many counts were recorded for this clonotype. The CDR3 loop reads CSRQAANSPLHF. DNA for the CDR3: TGCAGCCGACAGGCCGCGAATTCACCCCTCCACTTT. This sequence joins TRBV20-1 and TRBJ1-6, with D perhaps TRBD1 (6 bases). The CDR3 contains 12 residues. The germline V gene has CDR1 DFQATT and CDR2 SNEGSKA (reference sequence).

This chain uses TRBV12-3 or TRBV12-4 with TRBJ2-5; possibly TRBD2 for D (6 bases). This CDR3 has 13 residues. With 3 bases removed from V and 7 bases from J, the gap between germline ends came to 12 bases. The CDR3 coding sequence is TGTGCCAGCAGTTTGGGTGGGGGAGGGACCCAGTACTTC. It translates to CASSLGGGGTQYF.

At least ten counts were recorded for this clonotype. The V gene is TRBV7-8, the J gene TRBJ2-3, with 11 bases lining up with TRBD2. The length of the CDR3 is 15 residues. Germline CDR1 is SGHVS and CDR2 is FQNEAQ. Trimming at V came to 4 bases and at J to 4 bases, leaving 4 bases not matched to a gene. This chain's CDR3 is CASSSNSGGADTQYF. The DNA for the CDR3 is TGTGCCAGCAGCTCTAATAGCGGGGGGGCAGATACGCAGTATTTT.

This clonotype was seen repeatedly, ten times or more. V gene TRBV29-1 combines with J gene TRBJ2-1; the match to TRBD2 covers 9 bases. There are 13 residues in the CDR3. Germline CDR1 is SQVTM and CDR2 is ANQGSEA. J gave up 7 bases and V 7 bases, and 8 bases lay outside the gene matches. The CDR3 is CSGRPSGINEQFF. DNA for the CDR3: TGCAGCGGCCGTCCTAGCGGGATTAATGAGCAGTTCTTC.

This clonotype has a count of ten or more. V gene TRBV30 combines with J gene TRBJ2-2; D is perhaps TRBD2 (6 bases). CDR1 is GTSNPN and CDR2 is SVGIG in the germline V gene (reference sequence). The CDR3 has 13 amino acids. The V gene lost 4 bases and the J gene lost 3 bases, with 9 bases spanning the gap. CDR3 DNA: TGTGCCTGGAATCGCGGGGACACCGGGGAGCTGTTTTTT. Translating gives CAWNRGDTGELFF.

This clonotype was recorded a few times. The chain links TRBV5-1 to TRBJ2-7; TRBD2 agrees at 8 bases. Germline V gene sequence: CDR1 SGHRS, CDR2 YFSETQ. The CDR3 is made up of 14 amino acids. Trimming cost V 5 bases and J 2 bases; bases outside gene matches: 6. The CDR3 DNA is TGCGCCAGCAGTCGAAGTAGCGGGGCCTACGAGCAGTACTTC. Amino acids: CASSRSSGAYEQYF.

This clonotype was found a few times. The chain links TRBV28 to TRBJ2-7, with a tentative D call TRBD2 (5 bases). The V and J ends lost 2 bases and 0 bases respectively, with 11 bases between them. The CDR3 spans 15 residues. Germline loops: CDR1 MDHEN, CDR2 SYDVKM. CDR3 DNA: TGTGCCAGCAGTTTACCCCGGGGAAACTCCTACGAGCAGTACTTC. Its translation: CASSLPRGNSYEQYF.

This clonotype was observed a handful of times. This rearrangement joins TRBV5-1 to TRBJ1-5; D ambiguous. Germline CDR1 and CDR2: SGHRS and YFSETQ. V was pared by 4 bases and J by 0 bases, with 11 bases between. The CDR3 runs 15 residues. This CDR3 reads CASSPRGDSNQPQHF. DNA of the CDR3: TGCGCCAGCAGCCCCCGGGGTGATAGCAATCAGCCCCAGCATTTT.

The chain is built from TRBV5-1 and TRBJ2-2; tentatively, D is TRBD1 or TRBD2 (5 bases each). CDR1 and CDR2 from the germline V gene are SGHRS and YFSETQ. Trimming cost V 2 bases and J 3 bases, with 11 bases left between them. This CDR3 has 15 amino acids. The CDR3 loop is CASSFEGSHTGELFF. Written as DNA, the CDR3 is TGCGCCAGCAGCTTTGAGGGGAGTCACACCGGGGAGCTGTTTTTT.

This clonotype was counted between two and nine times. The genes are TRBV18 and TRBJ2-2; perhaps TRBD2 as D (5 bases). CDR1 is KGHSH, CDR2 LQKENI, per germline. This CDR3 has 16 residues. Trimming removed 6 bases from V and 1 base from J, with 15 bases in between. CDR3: CASSSARGQNTGELFF. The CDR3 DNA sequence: TGTGCCAGCTCGTCCGCCCGGGGTCAGAACACCGGGGAGCTGTTTTTT.

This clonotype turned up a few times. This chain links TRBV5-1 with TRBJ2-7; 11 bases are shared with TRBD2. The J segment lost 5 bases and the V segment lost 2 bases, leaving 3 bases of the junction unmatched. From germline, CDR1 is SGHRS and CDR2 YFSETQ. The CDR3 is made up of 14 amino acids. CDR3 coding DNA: TGCGCCAGCAGCTTACGTAGCGGGAGGGACGAGCAGTACTTC. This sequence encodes CASSLRSGRDEQYF.

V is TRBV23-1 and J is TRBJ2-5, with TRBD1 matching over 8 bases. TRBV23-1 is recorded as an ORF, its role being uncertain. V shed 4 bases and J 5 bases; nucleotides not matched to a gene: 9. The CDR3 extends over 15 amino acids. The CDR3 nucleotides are TGCGCCAGCAGTCTTTTTGGACAGGGTGAGGAGACCCAGTACTTC. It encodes CASSLFGQGEETQYF.